The sequence of this TCR beta chain was determined in a study of T cell repertoires in cytomegalovirus infection. The wider study: Indicated by public TCR beta signatures were CMV infection and matching HLA type.

Using its own MiXCR run on the reads, TCRdb lists one record per CDR3 protein. The sample lists over 450,000 distinct CDR3 sequences, about 11% occurring once. General study results and limits: HLA-C-restricted CMV clonotypes gave the most frequent clonotype in two of eight donors. The cumulative frequency of public TCR beta families distinguished individuals who carried CMV together with the relevant HLA.

Germline-derived CDR1 and CDR2 are SGHTA and FQGTGA. The CDR3 runs 15 residues. With V trimmed by 5 bases and J by 4 bases, 6 bases remained unmatched. This clonotype was detected ten times or more. Antigen unknown. Sequenced sample: PBMCs. This receptor was taken from a human donor in good health (CMV status not recorded). Some clones in this sample may be carry-over from other donors' samples. The chain links TRBV7-3 to TRBJ2-2; 8 positions match TRBD1. The CDR3 DNA is TGTGCCAGCAGCCTAGCCGGGACAGGCACCGGGGAGCTGTTTTTT. Amino acids: CASSLAGTGTGELFF.